Given below is one T cell receptor beta chain in context. This clonotype was detected a few times. This receptor's antigen is unknown. No base-level quality is on record; no much larger clone is a single base apart. The data belong to a study of tumor and adjacent non-tumor tissue in lung cancer (dated by TCRdb to 2016 to 2018). Some background on the complete study: The cohort included eleven to twelve adenocarcinoma, a couple of squamous cell carcinoma and 1 small cell lung cancer patients. Ages among the roughly 15 patients ranged from roughly 31 to 76 years, there were roughly ten men and 5 women, and disease was at TNM stage I to III. A total of fewer than 150 million productive TCRbeta reads were generated by sequencing, corresponding to an average of roughly 4.1 million reads per sample. The study compared bulk TCRbeta repertoires from lung tumor tissue and matched distant non-tumor lung tissue of about 15 lung cancer patients. TCRbeta CDR3 sequencing was performed on more than 25 paired specimens, with one tumor sample and one normal lung sample collected per patient.

The receptor library was made with multiplex PCR. Sequencing instrument: Illumina HiSeq 2500. TCRbeta libraries were constructed through three rounds of nested PCR with primers (Table S4) according to protocols adapted from ARM-PCR. Before sequencing, PCR products of 200-500 bp were cut from the gel and purified using the QIAquick gel extraction kit. The original pipeline was this. Reads were cleaned with Trimmomatic, merged with FLASH into complete CDR3 sequences, and assigned to V(D)J germline segments with MiTCR. VDJtools was used to compute clonal diversity as the inverse Simpson's index. In-frame sequences lacking a premature stop codon were counted as productive reads. The public reads were reprocessed in TCRdb via fastp at Q25 and MiXCR, keeping in-frame beta chains. One record per CDR3 amino acid sequence lists the most common genes and DNA. The V and J calls here are based on TCRdb, not the publication. Present in this sample are some 100,000 distinct CDR3 sequences, 62% of which were seen just once. The ten largest make up around 20% of the sample.

RNA was isolated from bulk unsorted tissue, and RNA quality was assessed with a NanoDrop ND-1000 and an Agilent 2100. The normal lung samples consisted of distant non-tumor tissue collected more than 3 cm from the tumor edge. Newly diagnosed lung cancer patients without prior chemotherapy who had been admitted for thoracic surgery in China between August and November 2014 were enrolled as donors. Patients with previous radiotherapy or chemotherapy, or with another concurrent cancer, were excluded from the study. Pieces of surgical tissue measuring roughly 1-2.2 cm3 were kept in RNAlater solution and held at -80 degrees C until needed. What the research found in general, with its limitations: Peripheral blood was not sequenced, so blood TCRbeta repertoires were not examined in the lung cancer patients of the study. Only 15 or so patients were included in the cohort, and the need for larger samples and more detailed clinical data was noted by the authors. In normal lung, the top 100 clones accounted for a significantly larger cumulative share of the repertoire than in tumor tissue. The methods do not name the sequencing platform or mention unique molecular identifiers. TCR diversity (inverse Simpson) was significantly higher in tumor than in normal lung tissue (around 450 vs 150, P = 0.0075, Mann-Whitney U test). TCR diversity was significantly higher in younger patients, and greater tumor TCR diversity was associated with shorter overall survival and shorter disease-free survival.

The TCR was taken from a man between 60 and 75 years old with non-small cell lung cancer. The sample was distant non-tumor lung tissue.

The bases read TGTGCCAGCTCACCTGAGAACTATGGCTACACCTTC. Its product reads: CASSPENYGYTF. The chain uses TRBV18 and TRBJ1-2, with the D segment identity uncertain. The CDR3 holds 12 amino acids from the cysteine to the phenylalanine. The read is trimmed to its CDR3 DNA, 36 bases read in frame from base 1. CDR1 KGHSH and CDR2 LQKENI are derived from the germline V gene. Cut back by 3 bases and 2 bases, the V and J ends lie 4 bases apart.